A selection of T cell receptor beta chains follows, all from one sample in a study of blood T cell repertoires in COVID-19. Produced via immunoSEQ multiplex PCR; TCRdb's table is partial and in-frame only. This repertoire shows 55,000 to 80,000 clones, 80% to 90% found once; its top ten account for 8% to 10%. Sequenced input: peripheral blood. These receptors all stem from a man in his fifties with active COVID-19. CDR3s include the opening cysteine and the closing phenylalanine or tryptophan. D genes are given only for firm matches. Clone size is given for some rows only: seen once, a few or many times, or a class if the clone is expanded.

TRBV5-1	TRBJ2-1	NA	NA	TGCGCCAGCAGCTTGGAGGGGGGGTCTTACAATGAGCAGTTCTTC	CASSLEGGSYNEQFF
TRBV4-1	TRBJ2-5	NA	TRBD2	TGCGCCAGCAGCCAAGGGCGGGGGGCCAACCAAGAGACCCAGTACTTC	CASSQGRGANQETQYF
TRBV7-9	TRBJ2-7	NA	NA	TGTGCCAGCAGCTCCTATTTGGTTCCTTACGAGCAGTACTTC	CASSSYLVPYEQYF
TRBV30	TRBJ1-5	once	NA	TGTGCCTGGAGTGTTCGGGGGGACTCATCTCAGCCCCAGCATTTT	CAWSVRGDSSQPQHF
TRBV25-1	TRBJ2-1	NA	TRBD2	TGTGCCAGCACCGACCTTAGCGGGAGTGACAATGAGCAGTTCTTC	CASTDLSGSDNEQFF
TRBV24-1	TRBJ2-1	NA	TRBD2	TGTGCCACCAGTGATTCTCGGGGGGGGATGCATGAGCAGTTCTTC	CATSDSRGGMHEQFF
TRBV11-2	TRBJ2-5	NA	NA	TGTGCCAGCAGCTTAGGGATTAACAGGGAGCAAGAGACCCAGTACTTC	CASSLGINREQETQYF
TRBV9	TRBJ1-3	NA	TRBD1	TGTGCCAGCAGTCGTTCCGGGACAGGGGGCATGGGAAACACCATATATTTT	CASSRSGTGGMGNTIYF
TRBV4-1	TRBJ2-7	NA	TRBD1	TGCGCCAGCAGCCAAGATTGGACAGGGGGGTACGAGCAGTACTTC	CASSQDWTGGYEQYF
TRBV6-2/TRBV6-3	TRBJ1-1	once	TRBD1	TGTGCCAGCAGTAACCCTCGGACAGGGACGGGTTACACTGAAGCTTTCTTT	CASSNPRTGTGYTEAFF
TRBV6-5	TRBJ1-5	NA	TRBD1	TGTGCCAGCAGGCAACAGGGGGCTGGCAATCAGCCCCAGCATTTT	CASRQQGAGNQPQHF
TRBV5-4	TRBJ1-2	NA	TRBD1	TGTGCCAGCAGAGCTCCGGGACAGCTTAACTATGGCTACACCTTC	CASRAPGQLNYGYTF
TRBV5-1	TRBJ1-6	NA	NA	TGCGCCAGCAGCTTCACTTCAAATACAGGTTCCCAAGGGGGTTCACCCCTCCACTTT	CASSFTSNTGSQGGSPLHF
TRBV7-2	TRBJ1-3	NA	NA	TGTGCCAGCAGCTTAGGAGGAGGGCGAGCTGGAAACACCATATATTTT	CASSLGGGRAGNTIYF
TRBV6-5	TRBJ2-1	NA	NA	TGTGCCAGCAGTCTCAGCGTAGGATACAATGAGCAGTTCTTC	CASSLSVGYNEQFF
TRBV6-6	TRBJ2-4	NA	NA	TGTGCCAGCAGGGACCCGGGGGGCCGTTCCAAAAACATTCAGTACTTC	CASRDPGGRSKNIQYF
TRBV7-2	TRBJ2-3	NA	TRBD2	TGTGCCAGCAGCTCCTCTAGCGGGGGAAGGAGTACGCAGTATTTT	CASSSSSGGRSTQYF
TRBV6-6	TRBJ2-1	NA	TRBD2	TGTGCCAGCAGTTACTCGACGACTAGCGGGGGACCCCCACAGTTCTTC	CASSYSTTSGGPPQFF
TRBV30	TRBJ1-1	NA	NA	TGTGCCTGGAGTAGGGGCACTGAAGCTTTCTTT	CAWSRGTEAFF
TRBV15	TRBJ2-3	NA	NA	TGTGCCACCAGCAGCGGACTTCCCACAGATACGCAGTATTTT	CATSSGLPTDTQYF
TRBV7-2	TRBJ2-7	NA	NA	TGTGCCAGCAGCTTAAGGACCGGCAGGGGTGACGAGCAGTACTTC	CASSLRTGRGDEQYF
TRBV2	TRBJ2-3	NA	NA	TGTGCCAGCAGTGAAGTCGTTGGCAGTTTTTTAACAGATACGCAGTATTTT	CASSEVVGSFLTDTQYF
TRBV7-2	TRBJ2-7	NA	TRBD1	TGTGCCAGCAGCAGTGGACAGGGGGCTGTCTACGAGCAGTACTTC	CASSSGQGAVYEQYF
TRBV7-3	TRBJ2-3	NA	TRBD2	TGTGCCAGCAGCATCAAAAGCGGGGGCCGCACAGATACGCAGTATTTT	CASSIKSGGRTDTQYF